The 19 T cell receptor beta chains below come from one sample, sequenced in a study of cytomegalovirus exposure and HLA in healthy donors. PCR employed 60 Vbeta and 13 Jbeta primers. The protocol was immunoSEQ multiplex PCR, while the TCRdb copy is restricted to in-frame clones and leaves out a portion. Seen here are 90,000 to 100,000 clones, about 70% observed once, and the top ten hold 1.2%. The specimen sequenced was PBMCs. These receptors all stem from a female donor in good health and CMV-seronegative.

As to this clone: The sample carries other DNA sequences with the same CDR3. This chain connects TRBV28 to TRBJ1-4; D perhaps matches TRBD1 (5 bases). Trimming removed 2 bases from V and 3 bases from J, with 10 bases in between. Germline V gene data show CDR1 as MDHEN and CDR2 as SYDVKM. CDR3 length: 15 amino acids. The CDR3 DNA is TGTGCCAGCAGTTTAGGGGCGGCGGCTAATGAAAAACTGTTTTTT. Translation gives CASSLGAAANEKLFF.

This chain connects TRBV2 to TRBJ2-7; no firm D call. Germline V gene sequence: CDR1 SNHLY, CDR2 FYNNEI. V shed 6 bases and J shed 1 base, with 16 bases lying between them. This CDR3 comprises 15 residues. CDR3 coding DNA: TGTGCCAGCAGAGTTAACCGGTTTCTTTCCTACGAGCAGTACTTC. Translated, it gives CASRVNRFLSYEQYF.

This clone came up a few times. The rearrangement links TRBV27 to TRBJ2-2; 9 bases map to TRBD1. Germline CDR1 is MNHEY and CDR2 is SMNVEV (reference sequence). Losses at the gene ends were 2 bases for V and 7 bases for J; bases not matched to a gene: 8. This CDR3 region has 16 residues. The chain's CDR3 is CASSLLGQGRGGELFF. The CDR3 DNA follows: TGTGCCAGCAGTTTACTCGGACAGGGGAGGGGCGGGGAGCTGTTTTTT.

This chain links TRBV21-1 with TRBJ2-1; TRBD2 is taken as the D call from the table, unchecked against the DNA. TRBV21-1 has pseudogene status. This CDR3 region has 17 residues. The CDR3 DNA follows: TGTGCCAGCAGCAAAGAAGACATGTTAGCGGGAGTAGGAGAGCAGTTCTTC. Amino acids: CASSKEDMLAGVGEQFF.

This sequence joins TRBV9 and TRBJ1-5; no clear D gene. The CDR3 runs 18 residues. In germline, CDR1 is SGDLS, CDR2 YYNGEE. Trimming took off 0 bases at V and 0 bases at J, with 16 bases between the two ends. CDR3 protein: CASSVGAGGPNSNQPQHF. CDR3 coding DNA: TGTGCCAGCAGCGTAGGGGCAGGAGGTCCTAATAGCAATCAGCCCCAGCATTTT.

CDR3 bases: TGTGCCAGTAGTCACGGACAGGCCGTTAATCAGCCCCAGCATTTT. Its protein is CASSHGQAVNQPQHF. The gene calls are TRBV19 and TRBJ1-5; TRBD1 matches at 7 bases. Germline CDR1 LNHDA, CDR2 SQIVND (reference sequence). This CDR3 contains 15 residues. With V trimmed by 5 bases and J by 4 bases, 8 bases remained unmatched.

CDR3 residues: CSPNKSGYTF. CDR3 in DNA: TGCAGTCCAAACAAGTCCGGCTACACCTTC. The J gene is TRBJ1-2, the V gene TRBV20-1; no reliable D call. The CDR3 runs to 10 residues. Germline CDR1 DFQATT, CDR2 SNEGSKA (reference sequence). V was trimmed by 8 bases and J by 8 bases, leaving 12 bases between them.

The rearrangement links TRBV28 to TRBJ2-3; 10 nucleotides align to TRBD2. CDR1 is MDHEN and CDR2 is SYDVKM in the germline V gene. This CDR3 spans 16 amino acids. The J segment lost 5 bases and the V segment lost 7 bases, leaving 12 bases of the junction unmatched. The DNA of the CDR3 is TGTGCCAGCAATCCAGCGGGAGGGCCCGGTCTAGATACGCAGTATTTT. Encoded protein: CASNPAGGPGLDTQYF.

V gene TRBV5-6 combines with J gene TRBJ2-3; TRBD2 matches 10 bases. With V trimmed by 0 bases and J by 5 bases, 3 bases remained unmatched. The CDR3 has 15 residues. Germline values: CDR1 SGHDT, CDR2 YYEEEE. DNA for the CDR3: TGTGCCAGCAGCTTGGCCCTAGCGGGAGTAGATACGCAGTATTTT. Translation: CASSLALAGVDTQYF. Using reference TRBV5-6 and TRBJ2-3 for the parts outside the CDR3, the full variable domain is DAGVTQSPTHLIKTRGQQVTLRCSPKSGHDTVSWYQQALGQGPQFIFQYYEEEERQRGNFPDRFSGHQFPNYSSELNVNALLLGDSALYLCASSLALAGVDTQYFGPGTRLTVL.

As regards this clone: A junction end diverges from the germline sequence, so it may reflect a read error. This chain uses TRBV5-6 with TRBJ2-1; a possible D gene is TRBD2 (6 bases). CDR1 SGHDT and CDR2 YYEEEE come from the germline V gene. The CDR3 has 15 residues. CDR3 sequence reads: CASSSVSGVGRKAVF. The CDR3 coding sequence is TGTGCCAGCAGCTCCGTTAGTGGGGTTGGGAGGAAGGCGGTCTTC.

This chain links TRBV7-2 with TRBJ1-6; D is possibly TRBD1 (6 bases). CDR1 and CDR2 (germline): SGHTA, FQGNSA. CDR3 size: 15 residues. Trimming left V 5 bases short and J 4 bases short, with 12 bases between. CDR3 sequence (DNA): TGTGCCAGCAGCGCCGGCGGACAGTATAATTCACCCCTCCACTTT. This sequence encodes CASSAGGQYNSPLHF.

The chain combines TRBV15 with TRBJ2-3; tentative D call: TRBD2 (5 bases). Germline lookup yields CDR1 LNHNV and CDR2 YYDKDF (reference sequence). The CDR3 spans 15 residues. With 5 bases removed from V and 0 bases from J, the gap between germline ends came to 12 bases. CDR3 region: CATSGGRGSTDTQYF. CDR3 nucleotide sequence: TGTGCCACCAGCGGCGGGCGTGGGAGCACAGATACGCAGTATTTT.

V gene TRBV11-2 combines with J gene TRBJ1-1, with 10 bases matching TRBD1. In germline, CDR1 is SGHAT, CDR2 FQNNGV. Trimming took 3 bases from V and 4 from J; bases not matched to a gene: 5. This CDR3 is 15 amino acids long. CDR3 amino acids: CASSFFRTGGTEAFF. CDR3 sequence (DNA): TGTGCCAGCAGCTTTTTCAGGACAGGGGGCACTGAAGCTTTCTTT.

This clone was detected once. This chain links TRBV19 with TRBJ1-5; the match to TRBD1 covers 9 bases. Trimming took 1 base from V and 7 from J; bases not matched to a gene: 5. CDR3 length: 15 amino acids. Germline-derived CDR1 and CDR2 are LNHDA and SQIVND (reference sequence). The CDR3, as DNA: TGTGCCAGTAGTATAGGGGGACAGGGTCGCCAGCCCCAGCATTTT. This gives the protein CASSIGGQGRQPQHF.

The sample holds one count of this clone. V and J are TRBV28 and TRBJ1-2; perhaps TRBD1 as D (6 bases). Germline lookup yields CDR1 MDHEN and CDR2 SYDVKM. V lost 7 bases, J lost 4 bases, and 19 bases lay in between. The CDR3 spans 15 residues. DNA of the CDR3: TGTGCCAGCACAAGTGGGGGAGGGGGTTTCTATGGCTACACCTTC. This sequence encodes CASTSGGGGFYGYTF.

The chain carries TRBV28 and TRBJ1-2; D is ambiguous. Trimming removed 1 base at V and 6 bases at J, with 18 bases between. Germline CDR1 MDHEN, CDR2 SYDVKM. CDR3 length equals 16 residues. CDR3 DNA sequence: TGTGCCAGCAGTTTATCAAGCCAATTTCGGGTCAATGGCTACACCTTC. This translates into CASSLSSQFRVNGYTF.

The rearrangement links TRBV30 to TRBJ1-1; 8 nucleotides agree with TRBD1. V gave up 3 bases and J gave up 1 base; unmatched junction bases: 7. CDR1 is GTSNPN and CDR2 is SVGIG in the germline V gene (reference sequence). The CDR3 is made up of 15 amino acids. This chain's CDR3 is CAWRHGTGENTEAFF. Here the CDR3 DNA reads TGTGCCTGGAGACATGGGACAGGAGAGAACACTGAAGCTTTCTTT.

In its sample, this clone was seen a few times. This chain links TRBV29-1 with TRBJ2-7; D gene unclear. V dropped 4 bases and J dropped 1 base, with 8 bases sitting between them. CDR3 size: 12 residues. Per germline, CDR1 SQVTM and CDR2 ANQGSEA. CDR3 nucleotides: TGCAGCGTTGTGGCAGCGTCCTACGAGCAGTACTTC. Translating it yields CSVVAASYEQYF.

The gene calls are TRBV7-8 and TRBJ1-5; D call uncertain. Germline assignment: CDR1 SGHVS and CDR2 FQNEAQ. The CDR3 length is 18 residues. With 1 base removed from V and 0 bases from J, the gap between germline ends came to 16 bases. CDR3 in amino acids: CASSLERVKSNSNQPQHF. The CDR3 DNA is TGTGCCAGCAGCTTAGAGCGGGTGAAGAGTAATAGCAATCAGCCCCAGCATTTT.